This T cell receptor (beta chain) is from a study of PD-L1 blockade in urothelial cancer. Study-wide context: Patients' prior chemotherapy regimens numbered 0 to 3. Across blood samples, T cells had a median count of about 150,000.

Described time point: pretreatment peripheral blood. The investigators introduced synthetic TCR analog templates into each PCR as spikes. The method was immunoSEQ multiplex PCR; TCRdb's version includes in-frame clones alone and lacks a portion of them. This repertoire shows tens of thousands of clones, roughly 89% found once; its top ten account for 1.5% to 2%. The CDR3 spans 17 residues. Trimming left V 2 bases short and J 3 bases short, with 20 bases between. Material: PBMCs, obtained around atezolizumab (anti-PD-L1) treatment. V and J are TRBV5-3 and TRBJ1-1; D is perhaps TRBD1 (5 bases). TRBV5-3 is classed as an ORF, of uncertain function. The source is a man aged 55 to 70 with urothelial cancer. The CDR3 region has the DNA TGTGCCAGAAGCTTTTTCAAGGGCAGCGGGGGGGACACTGAAGCTTTCTTT. Translated: CARSFFKGSGGDTEAFF.